These 21 T cell receptor beta chains were all obtained from the same sample, sequenced in a study of response to subunit inactivated influenza vaccine. TCRdb itself ran the RT-PCR reads through MiXCR, one entry per CDR3 protein. The sample carries a few hundred thousand distinct CDR3 sequences, 21% recorded once. Sample: PBMCs from blood, taken about 20 months after vaccination. Source of these receptors: a man aged 50-75 years who received an inactivated influenza vaccine.

V usage is TRBV14 and J usage is TRBJ1-4; unclear D gene. V lost 0 bases to trimming and J lost 5 bases, with 7 bases between them. From germline, CDR1 is SGHDN and CDR2 FVKESK. This CDR3 has 14 residues. CDR3 nucleotides: TGTGCCAGCAGCCAAGATTTCGTGAATGAAAAACTGTTTTTT. Its translation is CASSQDFVNEKLFF.

This clonotype has only a few counts. The chain has TRBV2 and TRBJ1-5; D might be TRBD1 (5 bases). The ends were cut back, 5 bases at V and 6 bases at J, with 14 bases in the middle. This CDR3 has 14 residues. Per germline, CDR1 SNHLY and CDR2 FYNNEI. Written as DNA, the CDR3 is TGTGCCAGCAGTAACCGGGACTCCGGTCAGCCCCAGCATTTT. It translates to CASSNRDSGQPQHF.

This chain uses TRBV10-3 with TRBJ2-5; 8 bases fit TRBD1. Germline V gene sequence: CDR1 ENHRY, CDR2 SYGVKD. There are 13 residues in the CDR3. V lost 10 bases, J lost 3 bases, and 7 bases stayed unmatched. CDR3 protein: CANSDREKETQYF. The CDR3 bases are TGTGCCAATTCGGACAGGGAAAAAGAGACCCAGTACTTC.

This clonotype was observed a few times. The chain carries TRBV7-2 and TRBJ1-1; D gene uncertain. Trimming left V 1 base short and J 1 base short, with 7 bases between. Germline V gene lookup returns CDR1 SGHTA and CDR2 FQGNSA. This CDR3 region has 14 residues. The CDR3 here is CASSLGYGNTEAFF. As DNA, the CDR3 is TGTGCCAGCAGCTTAGGTTATGGGAACACTGAAGCTTTCTTT.

This clonotype was detected a few times. This chain links TRBV6-1 with TRBJ2-7, with 12 bases that match TRBD2. The CDR3 loop spans 14 amino acids. Losses at the gene ends were 7 bases for V and 7 bases for J; bases not matched to a gene: 8. Germline-derived CDR1 and CDR2 are MNHNS and SASEGT. The CDR3 sequence is CASTIPGLAGEQYF. The CDR3 DNA follows: TGTGCCAGCACCATACCGGGACTAGCGGGTGAGCAGTACTTC.

The sample holds a few counts of this clonotype. The chain is built from TRBV5-1 and TRBJ2-3; 9 bases are a match to TRBD2. Losses at the gene ends were 0 bases for V and 1 base for J; bases not matched to a gene: 6. CDR1 is SGHRS and CDR2 is YFSETQ in the germline V gene. The CDR3 has 17 amino acids. Here the CDR3 reads CASSLGASGAGTDTQYF. In DNA, the CDR3 is TGCGCCAGCAGCTTGGGCGCTAGCGGGGCGGGCACAGATACGCAGTATTTT.

This clonotype was recorded at least ten times. The rearrangement links TRBV12-3 or TRBV12-4 to TRBJ1-5, with D unclear. With 2 bases removed from V and 6 bases from J, the gap between germline ends came to 11 bases. This CDR3 contains 14 residues. The chain's CDR3 is CASSLKIGGQPQHF. The CDR3 DNA sequence: TGTGCCAGCAGTTTAAAGATTGGTGGTCAGCCCCAGCATTTT.

This chain joins TRBV12-3 or TRBV12-4 and TRBJ2-3, with D possibly being TRBD1 (5 bases). V lost 1 base to trimming and J lost 1 base, with 12 bases between them. This CDR3 contains 16 residues. This CDR3 reads CASSLGARVGTDTQYF. As DNA, the CDR3 is TGTGCCAGCAGTTTAGGGGCCAGGGTCGGCACAGATACGCAGTATTTT.

This clonotype was seen a few times. This chain uses TRBV12-3 or TRBV12-4 with TRBJ2-3, with a tentative D call TRBD2 (5 bases). This CDR3 region has 14 residues. V lost 3 bases and J 0 bases, leaving 7 bases between the germline ends. CDR3 loop: CASSLDFSTDTQYF. As DNA, the CDR3 is TGTGCCAGCAGTTTGGACTTTAGCACAGATACGCAGTATTTT.

V is TRBV19 and J is TRBJ1-5, with D perhaps matching TRBD1 (5 bases). CDR1 is LNHDA, CDR2 SQIVND, per germline (reference sequence). This CDR3 has 13 residues. V was cut by 4 bases and J by 6 bases, with 10 bases left in between. The CDR3 DNA follows: TGTGCCAGTAGTACAGGGATGGGTCAGCCCCAGCATTTT. It yields the protein CASSTGMGQPQHF. Drawing the rest from reference TRBV19 and TRBJ1-5, the complete variable domain is DGGITQSPKYLFRKEGQNVTLSCEQNLNHDAMYWYRQDPGQGLRLIYYSQIVNDFQKGDIAEGYSVSREKKESFPLTVTSAQKNPTAFYLCASSTGMGQPQHFGDGTRLSIL.

The V and J genes are TRBV6-2 or TRBV6-3 and TRBJ2-2; D possibly corresponds to TRBD2 (5 bases). CDR3 length: 16 residues. Germline CDR1 reads MNHEY; CDR2 reads SVGEGT. Trimming removed 2 bases from V and 6 bases from J, with 16 bases in between. The CDR3 protein is CASSYVVGELAGELFF. CDR3 bases: TGTGCCAGCAGTTACGTCGTCGGGGAGTTGGCCGGGGAGCTGTTTTTT.

The J gene is TRBJ1-1, the V gene TRBV29-1; no clear D gene. Trimming shortened V by 1 base and J by 1 base, and 7 bases separated the two germline ends. The CDR3 runs to 13 residues. From germline, CDR1 is SQVTM and CDR2 ANQGSEA. CDR3 sequence (DNA): TGCAGCGTTGAAGTAACGGGGAACACTGAAGCTTTCTTT. It yields the protein CSVEVTGNTEAFF.

This clonotype was counted only a few times. The chain links TRBV4-3 to TRBJ2-1, with D maybe TRBD1 (6 bases). This CDR3 has 15 amino acids. Trimming left V 1 base short and J 6 bases short, with 13 bases between. CDR1 and CDR2 from the germline V gene are LGHNA and YSLEER. DNA of the CDR3: TGCGCCAGCAGCCAAGGATCGACAGGACCCAATGAGCAGTTCTTC. Its translation: CASSQGSTGPNEQFF.

The rearrangement links TRBV20-1 to TRBJ2-3, with D perhaps matching TRBD2 (6 bases). The ends were cut back, 3 bases at V and 4 bases at J, with 23 bases in the middle. The CDR3 runs 17 residues. Germline CDR1 and CDR2: DFQATT and SNEGSKA (reference sequence). CDR3 protein: CSASKLRGPFLADTQYF. CDR3 DNA: TGCAGTGCTAGCAAGTTGCGGGGTCCCTTTCTGGCAGATACGCAGTATTTT.

This chain joins TRBV12-3 or TRBV12-4 and TRBJ2-1; 7 nucleotides agree with TRBD1. This CDR3 is 16 amino acids long. With 2 bases clipped from V and 4 bases from J, the junction kept 8 bases outside the gene matches. The CDR3 loop is CASSLRQGISYNEQFF. The DNA for the CDR3 is TGTGCCAGCAGTTTAAGACAGGGAATTTCTTACAATGAGCAGTTCTTC.

This sequence joins TRBV7-2 and TRBJ1-2; no definite D call. The CDR3 loop spans 13 amino acids. In germline, CDR1 is SGHTA, CDR2 FQGNSA. V gave up 5 bases and J gave up 8 bases, with 15 bases separating them. The CDR3, as DNA: TGTGCCAGCAGCCCCTCGCACACGGGGGGCTACACCTTC. It codes for CASSPSHTGGYTF. The whole variable domain, remainder taken from reference TRBV7-2 and TRBJ1-2, is GAGVSQSPSNKVTEKGKDVELRCDPISGHTALYWYRQSLGQGLEFLIYFQGNSAPDKSGLPSDRFSAERTGGSVSTLTIQRTQQEDSAVYLCASSPSHTGGYTFGSGTRLTVV.

This clonotype showed up just a few times. This sequence joins TRBV10-2 and TRBJ1-3; D unresolved. Trimming took 1 base from V and 2 from J, leaving 12 bases between them. This CDR3 is built from 16 residues. Germline V gives CDR1 WSHSY, CDR2 SAAADI. CDR3 nucleotides: TGCGCCAGCAGTGAGTTGATGGGAGTCCCTGGAAACACCATATATTTT. It specifies CASSELMGVPGNTIYF.

This clonotype was counted at least ten times. This rearrangement joins TRBV7-8 to TRBJ2-1; D remains unclear. CDR1 and CDR2 (germline): SGHVS, FQNEAQ. V lost 5 bases, J lost 4 bases, and 12 bases lay in between. The CDR3 loop spans 14 amino acids. CDR3: CASSPGPPYNEQFF. The DNA for the CDR3 is TGTGCCAGCAGCCCCGGACCGCCGTACAATGAGCAGTTCTTC.

This clonotype was counted between two and nine times. This rearrangement joins TRBV5-5 to TRBJ1-6, with D perhaps TRBD1 (6 bases). CDR1 is SGHKS and CDR2 is YYEKEE in the germline V gene (reference sequence). The CDR3 runs 14 residues. V dropped 7 bases and J dropped 8 bases, with 16 bases sitting between them. The CDR3 sequence is CASSPPGADSPLHF. In DNA form, the CDR3 reads TGTGCCAGCTCGCCTCCAGGGGCGGATTCACCCCTCCACTTT.

The V gene is TRBV3-1, the J gene TRBJ1-1; tentative D call: TRBD1 (6 bases). The germline V gene encodes CDR1 LGHDT and CDR2 YNNKEL (reference sequence). CDR3 length: 15 residues. The ends were cut back, 1 base at V and 3 bases at J, with 12 bases in the middle. The CDR3 spells CASSQVPQGHTEAFF. In nucleotides, the CDR3 is TGTGCCAGCAGCCAAGTCCCCCAGGGGCACACTGAAGCTTTCTTT.

This clonotype has more than one count but fewer than ten. The rearrangement uses TRBV4-1 and TRBJ1-1, with D maybe TRBD1 (6 bases). The CDR3 is 16 amino acids. The V and J ends lost 4 bases and 1 base respectively, with 16 bases between them. The germline V gene encodes CDR1 MGHRA and CDR2 YSYEKL. CDR3 loop: CASSRIVTGPNTEAFF. The CDR3, as DNA: TGCGCCAGCAGCCGGATCGTCACAGGGCCGAACACTGAAGCTTTCTTT.